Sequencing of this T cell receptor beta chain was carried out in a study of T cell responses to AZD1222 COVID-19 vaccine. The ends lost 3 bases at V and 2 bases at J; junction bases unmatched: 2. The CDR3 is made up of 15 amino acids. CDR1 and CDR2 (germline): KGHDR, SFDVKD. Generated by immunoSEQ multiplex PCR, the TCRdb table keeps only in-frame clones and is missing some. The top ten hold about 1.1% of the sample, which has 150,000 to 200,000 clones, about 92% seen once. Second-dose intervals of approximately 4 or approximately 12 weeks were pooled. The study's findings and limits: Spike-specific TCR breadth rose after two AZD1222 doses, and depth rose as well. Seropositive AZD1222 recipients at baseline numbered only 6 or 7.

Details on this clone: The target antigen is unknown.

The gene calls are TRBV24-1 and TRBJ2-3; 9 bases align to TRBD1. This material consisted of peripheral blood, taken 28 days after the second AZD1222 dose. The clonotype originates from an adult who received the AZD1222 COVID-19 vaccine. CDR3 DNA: TGTGCCACCAGTGATGGACAGGGGAACACAGATACGCAGTATTTT. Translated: CATSDGQGNTDTQYF.